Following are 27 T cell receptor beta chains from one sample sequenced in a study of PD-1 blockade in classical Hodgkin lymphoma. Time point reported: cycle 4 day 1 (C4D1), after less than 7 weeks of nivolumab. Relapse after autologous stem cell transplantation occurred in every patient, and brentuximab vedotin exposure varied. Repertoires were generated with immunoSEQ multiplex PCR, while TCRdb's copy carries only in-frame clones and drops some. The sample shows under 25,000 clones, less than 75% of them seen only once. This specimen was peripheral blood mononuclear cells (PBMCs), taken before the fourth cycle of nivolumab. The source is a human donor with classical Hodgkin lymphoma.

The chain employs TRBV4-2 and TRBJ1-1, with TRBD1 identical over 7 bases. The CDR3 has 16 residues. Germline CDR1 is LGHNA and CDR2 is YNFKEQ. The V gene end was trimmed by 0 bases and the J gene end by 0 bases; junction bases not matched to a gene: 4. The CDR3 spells CASSQETGALNTEAFF. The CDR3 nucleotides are TGTGCCAGCAGCCAAGAAACAGGGGCACTGAACACTGAAGCTTTCTTT.

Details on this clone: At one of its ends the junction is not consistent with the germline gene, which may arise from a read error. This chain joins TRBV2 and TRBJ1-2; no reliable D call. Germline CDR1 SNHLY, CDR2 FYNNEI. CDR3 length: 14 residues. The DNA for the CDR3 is TGTGCCAGCACTGAATTGGACCTTAACTATGGCTACACCTTC. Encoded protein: CASTELDLNYGYTF.

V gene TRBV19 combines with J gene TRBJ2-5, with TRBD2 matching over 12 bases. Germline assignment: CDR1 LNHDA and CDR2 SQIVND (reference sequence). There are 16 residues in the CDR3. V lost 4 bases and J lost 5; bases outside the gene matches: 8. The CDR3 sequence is CASSRALAGGRETQYF. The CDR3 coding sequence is TGTGCCAGTAGTAGAGCCCTAGCGGGAGGGCGGGAGACCCAGTACTTC.

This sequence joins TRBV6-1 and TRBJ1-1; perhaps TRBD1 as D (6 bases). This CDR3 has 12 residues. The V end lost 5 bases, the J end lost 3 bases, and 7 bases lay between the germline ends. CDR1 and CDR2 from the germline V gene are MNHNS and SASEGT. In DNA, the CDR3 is TGTGCCAGCAGTTGGGGGCACACTGAAGCTTTCTTT. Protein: CASSWGHTEAFF.

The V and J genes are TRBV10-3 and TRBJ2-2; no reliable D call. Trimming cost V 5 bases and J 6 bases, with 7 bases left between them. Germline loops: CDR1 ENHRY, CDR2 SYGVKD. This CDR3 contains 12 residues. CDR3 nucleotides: TGTGCCATCAGTAGGGTGGCCGGGGAGCTGTTTTTT. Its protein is CAISRVAGELFF.

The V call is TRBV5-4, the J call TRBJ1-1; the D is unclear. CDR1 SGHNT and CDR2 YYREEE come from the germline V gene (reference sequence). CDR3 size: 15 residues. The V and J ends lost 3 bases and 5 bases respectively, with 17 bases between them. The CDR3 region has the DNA TGTGCCAGCAGCTCGGCTATGACCCTGGGGACTGAAGCTTTCTTT. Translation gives CASSSAMTLGTEAFF.

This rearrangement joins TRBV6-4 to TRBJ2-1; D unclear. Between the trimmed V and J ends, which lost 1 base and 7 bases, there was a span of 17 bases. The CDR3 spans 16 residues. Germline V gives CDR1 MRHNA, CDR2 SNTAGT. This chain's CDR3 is CASSDFWLWGGNEQFF. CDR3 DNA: TGTGCCAGCAGTGACTTTTGGCTATGGGGTGGTAATGAGCAGTTCTTC.

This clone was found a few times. CDR3 sequence reads: CASKVQGVTAEAFF. As DNA, the CDR3 is TGTGCCAGTAAAGTACAGGGAGTAACGGCTGAAGCTTTCTTT. The chain recombines TRBV19 with TRBJ1-1; tentative D call: TRBD1 (6 bases). V lost 7 bases, J lost 6 bases, and 18 bases lay in between. Germline loops: CDR1 LNHDA, CDR2 SQIVND (reference sequence). The CDR3 extends over 14 amino acids.

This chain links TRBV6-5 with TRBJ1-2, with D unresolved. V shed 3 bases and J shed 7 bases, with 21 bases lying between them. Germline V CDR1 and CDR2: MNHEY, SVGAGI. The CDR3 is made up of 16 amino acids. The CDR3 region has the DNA TGTGCCAGCAGTTATATAGGCAGCCATAGTTTTAGTGGCTACACCTTC. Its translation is CASSYIGSHSFSGYTF.

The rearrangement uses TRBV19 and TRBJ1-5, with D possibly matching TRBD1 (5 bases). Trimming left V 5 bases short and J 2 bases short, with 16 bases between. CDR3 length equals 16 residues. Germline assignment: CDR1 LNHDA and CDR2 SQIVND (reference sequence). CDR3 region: CASSSGPTLGNQPQHF. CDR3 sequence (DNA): TGTGCCAGTAGTTCGGGACCGACACTTGGCAATCAGCCCCAGCATTTT. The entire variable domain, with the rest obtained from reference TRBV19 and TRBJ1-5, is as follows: DGGITQSPKYLFRKEGQNVTLSCEQNLNHDAMYWYRQDPGQGLRLIYYSQIVNDFQKGDIAEGYSVSREKKESFPLTVTSAQKNPTAFYLCASSSGPTLGNQPQHFGDGTRLSIL.

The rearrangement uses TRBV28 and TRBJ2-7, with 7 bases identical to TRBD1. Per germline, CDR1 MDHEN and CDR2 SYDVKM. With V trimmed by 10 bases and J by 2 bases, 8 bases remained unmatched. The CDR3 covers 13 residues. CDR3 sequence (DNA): TGTGCCACCGGGCCCGGGACAGCCTACGAGCAGTACTTC. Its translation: CATGPGTAYEQYF.

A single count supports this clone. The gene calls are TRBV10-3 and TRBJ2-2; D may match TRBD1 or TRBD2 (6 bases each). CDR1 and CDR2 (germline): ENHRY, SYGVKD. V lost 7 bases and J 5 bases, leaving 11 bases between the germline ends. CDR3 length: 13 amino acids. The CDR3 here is CAINRRGTGELFF. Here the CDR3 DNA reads TGTGCCATCAACAGGAGGGGGACCGGGGAGCTGTTTTTT.

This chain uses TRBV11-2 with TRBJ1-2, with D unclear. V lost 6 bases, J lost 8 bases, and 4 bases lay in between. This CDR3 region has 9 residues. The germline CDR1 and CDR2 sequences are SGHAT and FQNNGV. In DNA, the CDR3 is TGTGCCAGCAGTGGGGGCTACACCTTC. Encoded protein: CASSGGYTF.

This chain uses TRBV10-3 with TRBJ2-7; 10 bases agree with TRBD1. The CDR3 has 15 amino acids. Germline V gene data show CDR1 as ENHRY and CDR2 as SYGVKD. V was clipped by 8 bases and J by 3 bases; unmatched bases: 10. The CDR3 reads CAIATPGQGSYEQYF. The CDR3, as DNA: TGTGCCATCGCCACGCCGGGACAGGGGAGCTACGAGCAGTACTTC.

The CDR3 DNA reads TGTGCCAGCAGCTCAGGGGGTTGGTCACCCCTCCACTTT. It encodes CASSSGGWSPLHF. The chain has TRBV5-6 and TRBJ1-6, with 7 bases identical to TRBD1. The germline gives CDR1 SGHDT, CDR2 YYEEEE. J was trimmed by 10 bases and V by 3 bases; bases with no gene match: 4. The length of the CDR3 is 13 residues. The full variable domain, its missing parts supplied by reference TRBV5-6 and TRBJ1-6, is DAGVTQSPTHLIKTRGQQVTLRCSPKSGHDTVSWYQQALGQGPQFIFQYYEEEERQRGNFPDRFSGHQFPNYSSELNVNALLLGDSALYLCASSSGGWSPLHFGNGTRLTVT.

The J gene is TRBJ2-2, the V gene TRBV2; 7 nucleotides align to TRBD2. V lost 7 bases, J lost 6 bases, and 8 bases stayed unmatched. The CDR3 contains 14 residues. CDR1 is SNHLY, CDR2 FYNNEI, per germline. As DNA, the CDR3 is TGTGCCAGCAAGCGGGAAAAAGTTGCCGGGGAGCTGTTTTTT. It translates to CASKREKVAGELFF.

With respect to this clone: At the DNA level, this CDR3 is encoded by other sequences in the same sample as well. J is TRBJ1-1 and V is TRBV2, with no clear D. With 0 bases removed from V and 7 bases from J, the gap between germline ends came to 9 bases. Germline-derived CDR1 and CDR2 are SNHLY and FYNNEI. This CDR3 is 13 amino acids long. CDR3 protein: CASSEAHQNEAFF. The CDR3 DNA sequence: TGTGCCAGCAGTGAAGCGCACCAAAATGAAGCTTTCTTT.

CDR3 DNA sequence: TGTGCCAGCAGCCCGCGACAGGGGTCTAATGAAAAACTGTTTTTT. It specifies CASSPRQGSNEKLFF. V and J are TRBV7-2 and TRBJ1-4, with 8 bases identical to TRBD1. With V trimmed by 5 bases and J by 3 bases, 5 bases remained unmatched. This CDR3 has 15 amino acids. Per germline, CDR1 SGHTA and CDR2 FQGNSA.

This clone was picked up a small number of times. The CDR3 DNA is TGTGCCATCAGTGGGGTGCCCGGGGAGCTGTTTTTT. This codes for CAISGVPGELFF. The chain carries TRBV10-3 and TRBJ2-2; no clear D gene. The length of the CDR3 is 12 residues. Germline CDR1 is ENHRY and CDR2 is SYGVKD. Trimming stripped 4 bases from V and 6 bases from J, with 6 bases between.

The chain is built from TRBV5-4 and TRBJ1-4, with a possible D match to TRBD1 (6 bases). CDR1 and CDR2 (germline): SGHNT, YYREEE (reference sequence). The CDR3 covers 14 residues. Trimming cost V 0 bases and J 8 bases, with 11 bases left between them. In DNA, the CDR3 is TGTGCCAGCAGCTTGGACGGGGGCGACGAAAAACTGTTTTTT. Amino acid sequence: CASSLDGGDEKLFF. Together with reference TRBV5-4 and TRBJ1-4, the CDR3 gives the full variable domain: ETGVTQSPTHLIKTRGQQVTLRCSSQSGHNTVSWYQQALGQGPQFIFQYYREEENGRGNFPPRFSGLQFPNYSSELNVNALELDDSALYLCASSLDGGDEKLFFGSGTQLSVL.

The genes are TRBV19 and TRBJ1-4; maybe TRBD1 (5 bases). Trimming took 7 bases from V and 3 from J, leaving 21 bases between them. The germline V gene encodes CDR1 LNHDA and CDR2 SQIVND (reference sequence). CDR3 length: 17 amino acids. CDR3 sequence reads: CASTLGHFERPNEKLFF. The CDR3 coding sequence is TGTGCCAGTACTCTTGGACACTTCGAACGGCCTAATGAAAAACTGTTTTTT.

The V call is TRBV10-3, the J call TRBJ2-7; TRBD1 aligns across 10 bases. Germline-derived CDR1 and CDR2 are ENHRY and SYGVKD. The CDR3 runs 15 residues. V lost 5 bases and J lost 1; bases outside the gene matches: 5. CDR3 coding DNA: TGTGCCATCAGTTCGGACAGGGGGAGGTCCTACGAGCAGTACTTC. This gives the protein CAISSDRGRSYEQYF.

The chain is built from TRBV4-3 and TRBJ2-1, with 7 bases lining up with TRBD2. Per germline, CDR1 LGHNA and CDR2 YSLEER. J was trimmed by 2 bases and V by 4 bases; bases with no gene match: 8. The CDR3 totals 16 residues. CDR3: CASSRQREGAYNEQFF. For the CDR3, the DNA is TGCGCCAGCAGCCGCCAGCGGGAAGGCGCCTACAATGAGCAGTTCTTC.

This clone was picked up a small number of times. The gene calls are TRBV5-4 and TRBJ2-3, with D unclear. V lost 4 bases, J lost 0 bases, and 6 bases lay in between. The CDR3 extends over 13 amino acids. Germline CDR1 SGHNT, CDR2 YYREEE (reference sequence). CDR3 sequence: CASSDRSTDTQYF. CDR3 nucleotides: TGTGCCAGCAGCGACCGCAGCACAGATACGCAGTATTTT.

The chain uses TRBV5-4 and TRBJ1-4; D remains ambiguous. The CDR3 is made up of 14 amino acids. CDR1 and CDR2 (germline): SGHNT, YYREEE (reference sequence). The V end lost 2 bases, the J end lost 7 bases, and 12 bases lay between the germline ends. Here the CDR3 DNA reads TGTGCCAGCAGCTTCGATTTGGGTAGTGAAAAACTGTTTTTT. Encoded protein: CASSFDLGSEKLFF.

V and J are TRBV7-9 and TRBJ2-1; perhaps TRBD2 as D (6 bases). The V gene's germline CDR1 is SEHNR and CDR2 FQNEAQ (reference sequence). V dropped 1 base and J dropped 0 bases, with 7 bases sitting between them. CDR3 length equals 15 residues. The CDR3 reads CASSLDGSSYNEQFF. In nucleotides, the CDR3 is TGTGCCAGCAGCTTAGACGGGAGCTCCTACAATGAGCAGTTCTTC.

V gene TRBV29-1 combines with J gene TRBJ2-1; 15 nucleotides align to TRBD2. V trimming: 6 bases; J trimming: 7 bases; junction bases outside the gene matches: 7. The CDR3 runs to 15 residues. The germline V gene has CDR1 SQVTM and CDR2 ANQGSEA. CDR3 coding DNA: TGCAGCGTCCCAGGACTAGCGGGAGGGGGGAATGAGCAGTTCTTC. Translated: CSVPGLAGGGNEQFF.